This entry lists 2 T cell receptor beta chains sequenced from one sample in a study of blood T cells in healthy people across ages. The use of a sample-barcoded 5' primer and a J-beta primer mix characterized a second PCR of 7 to 11 cycles. TCRdb re-analysed the 5' RACE reads in MiXCR, keeping a single row per CDR3 protein. This table holds about a million distinct CDR3 sequences, 45% to 50% found once. Sequenced sample: blood. The receptors come from a man aged 25 to 40 in good health.

V is TRBV3-1 and J is TRBJ2-4, with 10 bases matching TRBD1. There are 16 residues in the CDR3. CDR1 LGHDT and CDR2 YNNKEL come from the germline V gene (reference sequence). V shed 3 bases and J 5 bases; nucleotides not matched to a gene: 7. CDR3 nucleotides: TGTGCCAGCAGCCATTGGGACAGGGGAACGCAAAACATTCAGTACTTC. It encodes CASSHWDRGTQNIQYF.

The rearrangement joins TRBV10-3 to TRBJ2-6; perhaps TRBD1 as D (6 bases). The CDR3 covers 17 residues. Germline-derived CDR1 and CDR2 are ENHRY and SYGVKD. V gave up 5 bases and J gave up 0 bases, with 14 bases separating them. The CDR3 bases are TGTGCCATCAGTCCGACAGGAGCGAACTCTGGGGCCAACGTCCTGACTTTC. It yields the protein CAISPTGANSGANVLTF.